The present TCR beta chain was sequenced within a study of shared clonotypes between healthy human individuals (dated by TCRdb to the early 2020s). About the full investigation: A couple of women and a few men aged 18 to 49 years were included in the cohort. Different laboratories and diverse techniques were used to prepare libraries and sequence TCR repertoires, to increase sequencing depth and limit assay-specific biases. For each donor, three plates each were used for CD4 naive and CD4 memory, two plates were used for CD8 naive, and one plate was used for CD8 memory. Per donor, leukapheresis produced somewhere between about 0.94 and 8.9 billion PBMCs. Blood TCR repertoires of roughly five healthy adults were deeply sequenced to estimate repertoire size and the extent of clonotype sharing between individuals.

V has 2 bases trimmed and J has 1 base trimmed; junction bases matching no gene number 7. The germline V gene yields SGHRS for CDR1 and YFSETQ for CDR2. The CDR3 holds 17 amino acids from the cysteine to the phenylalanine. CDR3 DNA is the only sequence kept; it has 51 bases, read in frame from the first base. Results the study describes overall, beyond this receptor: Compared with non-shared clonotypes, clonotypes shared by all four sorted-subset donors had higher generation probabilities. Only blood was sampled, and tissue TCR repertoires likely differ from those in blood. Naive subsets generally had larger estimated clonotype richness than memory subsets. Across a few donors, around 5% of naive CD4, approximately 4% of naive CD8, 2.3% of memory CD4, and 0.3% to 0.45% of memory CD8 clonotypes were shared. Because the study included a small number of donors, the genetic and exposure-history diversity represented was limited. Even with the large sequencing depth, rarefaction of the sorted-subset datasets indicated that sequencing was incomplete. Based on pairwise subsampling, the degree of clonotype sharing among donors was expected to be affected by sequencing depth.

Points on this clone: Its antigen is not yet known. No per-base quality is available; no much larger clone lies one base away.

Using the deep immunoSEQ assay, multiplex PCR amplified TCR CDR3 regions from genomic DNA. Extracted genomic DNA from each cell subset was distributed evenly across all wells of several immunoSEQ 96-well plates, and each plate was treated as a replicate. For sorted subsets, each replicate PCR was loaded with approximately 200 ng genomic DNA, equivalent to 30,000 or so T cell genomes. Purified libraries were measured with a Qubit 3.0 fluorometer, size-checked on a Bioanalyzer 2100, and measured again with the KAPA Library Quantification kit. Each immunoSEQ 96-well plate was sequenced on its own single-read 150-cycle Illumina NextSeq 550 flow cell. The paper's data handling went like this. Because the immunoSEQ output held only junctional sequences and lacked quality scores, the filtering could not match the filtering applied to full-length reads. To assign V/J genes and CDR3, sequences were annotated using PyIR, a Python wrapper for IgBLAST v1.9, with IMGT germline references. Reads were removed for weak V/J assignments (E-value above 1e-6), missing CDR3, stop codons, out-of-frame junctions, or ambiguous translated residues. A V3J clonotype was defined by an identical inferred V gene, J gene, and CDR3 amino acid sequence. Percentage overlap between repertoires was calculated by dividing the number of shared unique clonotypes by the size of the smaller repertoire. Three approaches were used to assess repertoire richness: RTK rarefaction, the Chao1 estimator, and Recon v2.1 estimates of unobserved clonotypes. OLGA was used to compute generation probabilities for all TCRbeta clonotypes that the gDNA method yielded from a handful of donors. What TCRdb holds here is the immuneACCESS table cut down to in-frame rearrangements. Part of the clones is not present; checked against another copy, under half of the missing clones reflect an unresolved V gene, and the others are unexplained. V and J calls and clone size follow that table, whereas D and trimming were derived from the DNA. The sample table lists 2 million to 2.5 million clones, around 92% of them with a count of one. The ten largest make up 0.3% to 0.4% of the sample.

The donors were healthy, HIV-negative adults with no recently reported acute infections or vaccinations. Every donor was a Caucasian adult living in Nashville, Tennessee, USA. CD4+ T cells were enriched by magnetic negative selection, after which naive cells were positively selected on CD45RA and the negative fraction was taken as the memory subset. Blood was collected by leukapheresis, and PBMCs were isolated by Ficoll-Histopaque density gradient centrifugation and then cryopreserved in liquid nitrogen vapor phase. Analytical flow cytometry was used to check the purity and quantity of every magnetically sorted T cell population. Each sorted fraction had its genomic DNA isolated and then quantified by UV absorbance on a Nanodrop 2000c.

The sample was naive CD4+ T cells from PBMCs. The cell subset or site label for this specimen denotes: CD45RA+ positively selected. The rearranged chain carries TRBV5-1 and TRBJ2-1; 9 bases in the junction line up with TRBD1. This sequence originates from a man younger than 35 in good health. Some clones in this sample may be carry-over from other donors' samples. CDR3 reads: CASSFGGQGSSYNEQFF. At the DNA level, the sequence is TGCGCCAGCAGCTTTGGGGGACAGGGTAGTTCCTACAATGAGCAGTTCTTC.